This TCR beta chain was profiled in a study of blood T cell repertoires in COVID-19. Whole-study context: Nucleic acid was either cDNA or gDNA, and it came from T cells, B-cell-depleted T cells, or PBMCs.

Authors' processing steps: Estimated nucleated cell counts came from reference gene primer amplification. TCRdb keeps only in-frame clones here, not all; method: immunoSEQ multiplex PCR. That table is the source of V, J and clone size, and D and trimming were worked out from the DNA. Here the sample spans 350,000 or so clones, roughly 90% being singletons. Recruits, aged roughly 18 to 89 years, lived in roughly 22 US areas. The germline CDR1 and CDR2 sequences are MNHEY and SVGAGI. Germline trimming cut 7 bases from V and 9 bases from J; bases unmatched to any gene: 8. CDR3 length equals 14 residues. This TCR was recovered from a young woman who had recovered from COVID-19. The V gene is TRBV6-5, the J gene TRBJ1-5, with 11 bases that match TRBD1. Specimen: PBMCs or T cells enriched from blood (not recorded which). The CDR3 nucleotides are TGTGCCAGCACCGGGACAGGGGGTAGTATGCCCCAGCATTTT. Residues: CASTGTGGSMPQHF.